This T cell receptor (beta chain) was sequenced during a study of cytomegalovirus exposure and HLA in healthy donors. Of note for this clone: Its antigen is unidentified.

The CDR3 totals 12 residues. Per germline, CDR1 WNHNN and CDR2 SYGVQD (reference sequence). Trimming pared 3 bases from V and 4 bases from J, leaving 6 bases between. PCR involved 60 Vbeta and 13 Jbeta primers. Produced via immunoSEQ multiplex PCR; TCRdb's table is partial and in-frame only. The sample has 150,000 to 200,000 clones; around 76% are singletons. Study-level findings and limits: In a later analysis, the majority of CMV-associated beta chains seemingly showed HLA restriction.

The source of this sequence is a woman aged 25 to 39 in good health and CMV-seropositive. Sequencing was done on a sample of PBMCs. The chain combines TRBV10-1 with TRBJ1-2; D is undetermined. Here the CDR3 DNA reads TGCGCCAGCAGTGATGGGCCCTATGGCTACACCTTC. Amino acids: CASSDGPYGYTF.